The 10 T cell receptor beta chains below come from one sample, sequenced in a study of vaccination effects on CD4 cells after COVID-19. Repertoires were generated with immunoSEQ multiplex PCR, while TCRdb's copy carries only in-frame clones and drops some. This repertoire shows 55,000 to 70,000 clones, about 80% found once; its top ten account for 0.8% to 1%. Antigens of these TCRs are unknown. Viral peptide pools were used in the ViraFEST assay to expand antigen-specific CD4+ T cells, and sequencing came afterward. CD4+ T cells were isolated after less than 12 days of culture. Of the BNT162b2 and mRNA-1273 vaccines, participants received two doses of one or the other. The source was CD4+ T cells from PBMCs cultured with HCoV-OC43 spike peptides, collected after COVID-19 vaccination. Documented subset: HCoV-OC43 spike overlapping peptide pool stimulation. These receptors were taken from a human donor who received a COVID-19 vaccine.

This chain links TRBV18 with TRBJ1-2; TRBD1 is a possible D gene (6 bases). The CDR3 contains 15 residues. Per germline, CDR1 KGHSH and CDR2 LQKENI. Trimming cost V 3 bases and J 4 bases, with 15 bases left between them. The CDR3, as DNA: TGTGCCAGCTCACCTAGTAGCAGGGGATTCTATGGCTACACCTTC. This translates into CASSPSSRGFYGYTF.

This CDR3 is CASSEAWAAEKLFF. CDR3 coding DNA: TGTGCCAGCAGTGAAGCTTGGGCTGCGGAAAAACTGTTTTTT. The chain is built from TRBV2 and TRBJ1-4, with no clear D. The germline V and J ends were trimmed by 0 bases and 8 bases, with 10 bases remaining between them. In germline, CDR1 is SNHLY, CDR2 FYNNEI. This CDR3 spans 14 amino acids.

This clone came up a few times. The rearrangement joins TRBV9 to TRBJ1-6; D uncertain. V lost 2 bases and J 7 bases, leaving 4 bases between the germline ends. The length of the CDR3 is 12 residues. CDR1 and CDR2 (germline): SGDLS, YYNGEE. In nucleotides, the CDR3 is TGTGCCAGCAGCGTGACAAATTCACCCCTCCACTTT. This sequence encodes CASSVTNSPLHF.

In the case of this clone: This same CDR3 is encoded by further DNA sequences in the sample. This sequence joins TRBV24-1 and TRBJ1-2; D gene ambiguous. The ends were cut back, 1 base at V and 5 bases at J, with 7 bases in the middle. CDR1 is KGHDR, CDR2 SFDVKD, per germline. This CDR3 has 13 amino acids. As DNA, the CDR3 is TGTGCCACCAGTGATTTAAGGTTTTATGGCTACACCTTC. Amino acids: CATSDLRFYGYTF.

This chain links TRBV5-6 with TRBJ2-5; D gene ambiguous. This CDR3 is built from 11 residues. Germline V gene lookup returns CDR1 SGHDT and CDR2 YYEEEE. Trimming pared 4 bases from V and 9 bases from J, leaving 10 bases between. The CDR3 DNA sequence: TGTGCCAGCAGCCATGGTCAGGCCCAGTACTTC. Residues: CASSHGQAQYF. The whole variable domain, filled in from reference TRBV5-6 and TRBJ2-5, reads DAGVTQSPTHLIKTRGQQVTLRCSPKSGHDTVSWYQQALGQGPQFIFQYYEEEERQRGNFPDRFSGHQFPNYSSELNVNALLLGDSALYLCASSHGQAQYFGPGTRLLVL.

The rearrangement uses TRBV5-1 and TRBJ2-2; D possibly corresponds to TRBD2 (7 bases). The V gene lost 0 bases and the J gene lost 0 bases, with 24 bases spanning the gap. Germline CDR1 is SGHRS and CDR2 is YFSETQ. This CDR3 region has 21 residues. CDR3 DNA sequence: TGCGCCAGCAGCTTGGAGGGGATGGCGGGGGCCCAACCTACGAACACCGGGGAGCTGTTTTTT. It yields the protein CASSLEGMAGAQPTNTGELFF.

The chain is built from TRBV29-1 and TRBJ2-5; no definite D call. CDR1 and CDR2 (germline): SQVTM, ANQGSEA. The CDR3 loop spans 13 amino acids. V lost 4 bases, J lost 2 bases, and 11 bases lay in between. This chain's CDR3 is CSVVPGQQETQYF. Written as DNA, the CDR3 is TGCAGCGTTGTTCCGGGCCAGCAAGAGACCCAGTACTTC.

A single count supports this clone. The rearrangement links TRBV6-2 or TRBV6-3 to TRBJ1-5; D possibly corresponds to TRBD1 (5 bases). Trimming removed 2 bases from V and 5 bases from J, with 13 bases in between. The CDR3 sequence is 15 residues long. The germline CDR1 and CDR2 sequences are MNHEY and SVGEGT. In DNA form, the CDR3 reads TGTGCCAGCAGTTACGGTGGGGGTTTGGATCAGCCCCAGCATTTT. This translates into CASSYGGGLDQPQHF.

This chain connects TRBV5-1 to TRBJ2-3; 12 nucleotides agree with TRBD2. Per germline, CDR1 SGHRS and CDR2 YFSETQ. V trimming: 5 bases; J trimming: 3 bases; junction bases outside the gene matches: 4. This CDR3 contains 15 residues. CDR3 region: CASRRLAGVTDTQYF. The DNA for the CDR3 is TGCGCCAGCAGACGACTAGCGGGGGTGACAGATACGCAGTATTTT.

The chain is built from TRBV5-1 and TRBJ1-3; 9 nucleotides agree with TRBD1. The CDR3 sequence is 15 residues long. The germline CDR1 and CDR2 sequences are SGHRS and YFSETQ. Trimming removed 4 bases from V and 2 bases from J; junction bases left unmatched: 4. In DNA form, the CDR3 reads TGCGCCAGCAGCGGGGGGGACAGGGCTGGAAACACCATATATTTT. The encoded protein is CASSGGDRAGNTIYF. The full variable domain, with the rest looked up from reference TRBV5-1 and TRBJ1-3, is KAGVTQTPRYLIKTRGQQVTLSCSPISGHRSVSWYQQTPGQGLQFLFEYFSETQRNKGNFPGRFSGRQFSNSRSEMNVSTLELGDSALYLCASSGGDRAGNTIYFGEGSWLTVV.